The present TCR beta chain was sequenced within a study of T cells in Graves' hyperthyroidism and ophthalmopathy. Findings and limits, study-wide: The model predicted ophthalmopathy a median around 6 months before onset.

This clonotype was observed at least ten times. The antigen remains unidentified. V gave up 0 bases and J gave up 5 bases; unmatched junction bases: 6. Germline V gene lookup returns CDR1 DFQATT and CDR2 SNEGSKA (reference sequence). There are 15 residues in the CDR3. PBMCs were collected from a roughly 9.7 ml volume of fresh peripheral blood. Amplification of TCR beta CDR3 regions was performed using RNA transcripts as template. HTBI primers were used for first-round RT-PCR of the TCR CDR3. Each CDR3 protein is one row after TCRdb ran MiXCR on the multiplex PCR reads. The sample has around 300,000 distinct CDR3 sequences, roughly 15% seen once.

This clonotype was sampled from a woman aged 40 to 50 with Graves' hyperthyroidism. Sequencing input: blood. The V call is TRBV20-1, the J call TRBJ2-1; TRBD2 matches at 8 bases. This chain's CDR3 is CSARDGAGVNNEQFF. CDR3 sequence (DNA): TGCAGTGCTAGAGATGGAGCGGGAGTAAACAATGAGCAGTTCTTC.